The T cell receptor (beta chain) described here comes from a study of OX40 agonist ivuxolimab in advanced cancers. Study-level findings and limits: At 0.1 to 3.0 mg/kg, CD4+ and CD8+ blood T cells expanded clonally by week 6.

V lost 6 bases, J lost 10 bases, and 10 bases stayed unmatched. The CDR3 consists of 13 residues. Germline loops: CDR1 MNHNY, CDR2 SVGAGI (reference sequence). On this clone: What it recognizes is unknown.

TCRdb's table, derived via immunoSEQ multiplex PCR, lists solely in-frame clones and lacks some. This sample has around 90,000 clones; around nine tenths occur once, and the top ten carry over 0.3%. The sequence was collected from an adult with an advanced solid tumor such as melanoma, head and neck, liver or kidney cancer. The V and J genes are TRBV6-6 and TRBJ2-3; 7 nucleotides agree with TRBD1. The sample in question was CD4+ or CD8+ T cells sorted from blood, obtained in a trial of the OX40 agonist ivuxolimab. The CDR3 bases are TGTGCCAGCAGGCCTATTACAGGGGCGGCGCAGTATTTT. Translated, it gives CASRPITGAAQYF.